These T cell receptor beta chains were read from a single sample in a study of T cells after yellow fever vaccination. TCRdb itself ran the 5' RACE reads through MiXCR, one entry per CDR3 protein. The sample records some 500,000 distinct CDR3 sequences, approximately 12% being singletons. The sample consisted of PBMCs, taken on the day of the yellow fever booster vaccination. The origin of the receptors is a young man who received the YFV17D yellow fever vaccine. Each CDR3 is given with its conserved first and last residue. The order of the fields is D gene, clone size, J gene, V gene, CDR3 protein, CDR3 DNA. The D gene is left open where the match is weak. For some rows the clone size is stated as once, few or many, or as a class when expanded; others skip it.

d_gene: TRBD1
abundance: NA
j_gene: TRBJ2-7
v_gene: TRBV27
CDR3aa: CASSLGTGNHEQYF
CDR3nt: TGTGCCAGCAGTTTAGGGACAGGGAACCACGAGCAGTACTTC

d_gene: NA
abundance: NA
j_gene: TRBJ1-1
v_gene: TRBV6-5
CDR3aa: CASSYSVNTEAFF
CDR3nt: TGTGCCAGCAGTTACTCAGTGAACACTGAAGCTTTCTTT

d_gene: NA
abundance: many
j_gene: TRBJ2-7
v_gene: TRBV5-5
CDR3aa: CASKLRADLPSEQYF
CDR3nt: TGTGCCAGCAAACTGAGAGCGGACCTTCCTTCCGAGCAGTACTTC

d_gene: NA
abundance: few
j_gene: TRBJ2-2
v_gene: TRBV5-1
CDR3aa: CASSLNSLTATGELFF
CDR3nt: TGCGCCAGCAGCCTAAACTCTCTAACAGCCACCGGGGAGCTGTTTTTT

d_gene: TRBD2
abundance: NA
j_gene: TRBJ2-7
v_gene: TRBV7-2
CDR3aa: CASSVTSVGEQYF
CDR3nt: TGTGCCAGCAGCGTGACTAGCGTGGGCGAGCAGTACTTC

d_gene: TRBD2
abundance: NA
j_gene: TRBJ2-3
v_gene: TRBV7-2
CDR3aa: CASSGRLAGVGDTQYF
CDR3nt: TGTGCCAGCAGCGGCCGACTAGCGGGAGTGGGAGATACGCAGTATTTT

d_gene: TRBD1
abundance: few
j_gene: TRBJ2-7
v_gene: TRBV10-2
CDR3aa: CASGGQGSYEQYF
CDR3nt: TGCGCCAGCGGGGGACAGGGGTCCTACGAGCAGTACTTC

d_gene: NA
abundance: NA
j_gene: TRBJ2-5
v_gene: TRBV6-2/TRBV6-3
CDR3aa: CASSRPTSYTAIPQQETQYF
CDR3nt: TGTGCCAGCAGTCGCCCGACGAGCTACACTGCAATACCTCAACAAGAGACCCAGTACTTC

d_gene: NA
abundance: NA
j_gene: TRBJ1-1
v_gene: TRBV20-1
CDR3aa: CSARQRNTEAFF
CDR3nt: TGCAGTGCTAGGCAGAGGAACACTGAAGCTTTCTTT

d_gene: NA
abundance: NA
j_gene: TRBJ1-1
v_gene: TRBV11-2
CDR3aa: CASSLDPAGSTEAFF
CDR3nt: TGTGCCAGCAGCTTAGATCCAGCAGGGAGCACTGAAGCTTTCTTT

d_gene: NA
abundance: NA
j_gene: TRBJ2-7
v_gene: TRBV4-3
CDR3aa: CASSQGYGSYEQYF
CDR3nt: TGCGCCAGCAGCCAAGGGTACGGCTCCTACGAGCAGTACTTC

d_gene: TRBD2
abundance: few
j_gene: TRBJ2-1
v_gene: TRBV18
CDR3aa: CASSPGTSGIYEQFF
CDR3nt: TGTGCCAGCTCACCCGGGACTAGCGGGATCTATGAGCAGTTCTTC

d_gene: NA
abundance: NA
j_gene: TRBJ2-1
v_gene: TRBV15
CDR3aa: CATSSPGTAVGNEQFF
CDR3nt: TGTGCCACCAGCAGTCCAGGGACGGCGGTTGGCAATGAGCAGTTCTTC

d_gene: NA
abundance: NA
j_gene: TRBJ2-7
v_gene: TRBV12-3/TRBV12-4
CDR3aa: CASSLGAGVSYEQYF
CDR3nt: TGTGCCAGCAGTTTAGGGGCAGGGGTCTCCTACGAGCAGTACTTC

d_gene: NA
abundance: NA
j_gene: TRBJ1-5
v_gene: TRBV6-1
CDR3aa: CASSEALLYQPQHF
CDR3nt: TGTGCCAGCAGTGAAGCGCTTCTTTATCAGCCCCAGCATTTT

d_gene: NA
abundance: few
j_gene: TRBJ1-1
v_gene: TRBV25-1
CDR3aa: CASSETWGITGTFF
CDR3nt: TGTGCCAGCAGTGAAACTTGGGGGATAACGGGGACTTTCTTT

d_gene: NA
abundance: few
j_gene: TRBJ2-1
v_gene: TRBV2
CDR3aa: CASRPTRNSYNEQFF
CDR3nt: TGTGCCAGCAGGCCTACCAGAAACTCCTACAATGAGCAGTTCTTC

d_gene: NA
abundance: many
j_gene: TRBJ2-1
v_gene: TRBV6-5
CDR3aa: CASKWGATSVEQFF
CDR3nt: TGTGCCAGCAAATGGGGAGCTACTTCCGTTGAGCAGTTCTTC

d_gene: NA
abundance: NA
j_gene: TRBJ1-5
v_gene: TRBV20-1
CDR3aa: CSAKPEGDQPQHF
CDR3nt: TGCAGTGCTAAGCCCGAGGGCGATCAGCCCCAGCATTTT

d_gene: TRBD1
abundance: few
j_gene: TRBJ2-7
v_gene: TRBV7-8
CDR3aa: CASSTPLQGVGSYEQYF
CDR3nt: TGTGCCAGCAGCACCCCCCTACAGGGGGTAGGGTCCTACGAGCAGTACTTC

d_gene: NA
abundance: NA
j_gene: TRBJ2-1
v_gene: TRBV7-8
CDR3aa: CASSPRPSGSYNEQFF
CDR3nt: TGTGCCAGCAGCCCACGGCCCAGCGGTTCCTACAATGAGCAGTTCTTC

d_gene: NA
abundance: NA
j_gene: TRBJ2-3
v_gene: TRBV4-1
CDR3aa: CASSPPQGSSTDTQYF
CDR3nt: TGCGCCAGCAGCCCTCCTCAAGGATCTAGCACAGATACGCAGTATTTT

d_gene: NA
abundance: many
j_gene: TRBJ2-7
v_gene: TRBV7-2
CDR3aa: CASRRGTHEQYF
CDR3nt: TGTGCCAGCCGGAGGGGTACACACGAGCAGTACTTC

d_gene: NA
abundance: NA
j_gene: TRBJ2-5
v_gene: TRBV6-5
CDR3aa: CASSYSWGNKETQYF
CDR3nt: TGTGCCAGCAGTTACTCATGGGGGAACAAAGAGACCCAGTACTTC

d_gene: NA
abundance: few
j_gene: TRBJ1-2
v_gene: TRBV7-9
CDR3aa: CASSLADRVYGYTF
CDR3nt: TGTGCCAGCAGCTTAGCCGATCGCGTCTATGGCTACACCTTC

d_gene: TRBD2
abundance: NA
j_gene: TRBJ2-5
v_gene: TRBV5-5
CDR3aa: CASSYSGPLGETQYF
CDR3nt: TGTGCCAGCAGCTATAGCGGGCCCCTGGGAGAGACCCAGTACTTC

d_gene: NA
abundance: few
j_gene: TRBJ2-1
v_gene: TRBV12-3/TRBV12-4
CDR3aa: CASSPVGGPGEQFF
CDR3nt: TGTGCCAGCAGTCCCGTTGGGGGGCCAGGGGAGCAGTTCTTC

d_gene: TRBD2
abundance: NA
j_gene: TRBJ2-2
v_gene: TRBV10-3
CDR3aa: CAIRARGVGELFF
CDR3nt: TGTGCCATCAGAGCCCGGGGGGTCGGGGAGCTGTTTTTT

d_gene: NA
abundance: NA
j_gene: TRBJ2-3
v_gene: TRBV24-1
CDR3aa: CATSDRPNTQYF
CDR3nt: TGTGCCACCAGTGACCGTCCAAATACGCAGTATTTT

d_gene: TRBD2
abundance: many
j_gene: TRBJ2-5
v_gene: TRBV5-4
CDR3aa: CASSPGLAGSETQYF
CDR3nt: TGTGCCAGCAGCCCCGGACTAGCGGGTTCAGAGACCCAGTACTTC

d_gene: NA
abundance: NA
j_gene: TRBJ2-7
v_gene: TRBV23-1
CDR3aa: CASSQLRRPRYEQYF
CDR3nt: TGCGCCAGCAGTCAATTAAGACGACCTCGCTACGAGCAGTACTTC

d_gene: NA
abundance: few
j_gene: TRBJ1-2
v_gene: TRBV4-3
CDR3aa: CASSRMRDYGYTF
CDR3nt: TGCGCCAGCAGCCGGATGAGGGACTATGGCTACACCTTC

d_gene: TRBD2
abundance: once
j_gene: TRBJ2-3
v_gene: TRBV7-9
CDR3aa: CASSFRLAGITDTQYF
CDR3nt: TGTGCCAGCAGCTTCAGACTAGCGGGGATCACAGATACGCAGTATTTT

d_gene: NA
abundance: few
j_gene: TRBJ2-4
v_gene: TRBV29-1
CDR3aa: CSVEGPLGTNQKNIQYF
CDR3nt: TGCAGCGTTGAAGGGCCCCTAGGAACGAACCAAAAAAACATTCAGTACTTC

d_gene: NA
abundance: few
j_gene: TRBJ2-2
v_gene: TRBV24-1
CDR3aa: CATGPLWARGTNTGELFF
CDR3nt: TGTGCCACCGGACCCCTTTGGGCACGCGGGACGAACACCGGGGAGCTGTTTTTT

d_gene: NA
abundance: NA
j_gene: TRBJ2-1
v_gene: TRBV29-1
CDR3aa: CSVEGTRSYNEQFF
CDR3nt: TGCAGCGTTGAAGGGACTCGATCCTACAATGAGCAGTTCTTC

d_gene: TRBD1
abundance: few
j_gene: TRBJ2-4
v_gene: TRBV15
CDR3aa: CATSTGTGSLAKNIQYF
CDR3nt: TGTGCCACTTCAACCGGGACAGGGTCGCTAGCCAAAAACATTCAGTACTTC

d_gene: NA
abundance: NA
j_gene: TRBJ1-1
v_gene: TRBV6-2/TRBV6-3
CDR3aa: CASRGDRSNTEAFF
CDR3nt: TGTGCCAGCAGGGGAGACAGGAGCAACACTGAAGCTTTCTTT

d_gene: TRBD2
abundance: few
j_gene: TRBJ2-1
v_gene: TRBV10-3
CDR3aa: CAIGTSGVNEQFF
CDR3nt: TGTGCCATCGGGACTAGCGGGGTAAATGAGCAGTTCTTC

d_gene: TRBD1
abundance: NA
j_gene: TRBJ2-7
v_gene: TRBV28
CDR3aa: CASNTGVTDNYEQYF
CDR3nt: TGTGCCAGCAACACAGGGGTAACAGATAATTACGAGCAGTACTTC

d_gene: NA
abundance: few
j_gene: TRBJ2-5
v_gene: TRBV7-9
CDR3aa: CASSLGRGYQETQYF
CDR3nt: TGTGCCAGCAGCTTAGGCCGGGGGTACCAAGAGACCCAGTACTTC

d_gene: TRBD2
abundance: NA
j_gene: TRBJ2-5
v_gene: TRBV12-3/TRBV12-4
CDR3aa: CASSFLNRDYQETQYF
CDR3nt: TGTGCCAGCAGCTTCTTAAACCGGGACTATCAAGAGACCCAGTACTTC

d_gene: NA
abundance: NA
j_gene: TRBJ1-2
v_gene: TRBV6-6
CDR3aa: CASTTANYGYTF
CDR3nt: TGTGCCAGCACGACAGCTAACTATGGCTACACCTTC

d_gene: TRBD2
abundance: NA
j_gene: TRBJ2-7
v_gene: TRBV7-2
CDR3aa: CASSLSTSGSRSEQYF
CDR3nt: TGTGCCAGCAGCCTCTCGACTAGCGGGAGTAGAAGTGAGCAGTACTTC

d_gene: NA
abundance: few
j_gene: TRBJ2-7
v_gene: TRBV28
CDR3aa: CATGTPDSYEQYF
CDR3nt: TGTGCCACCGGGACACCCGACTCCTACGAGCAGTACTTC

d_gene: NA
abundance: few
j_gene: TRBJ2-1
v_gene: TRBV11-2
CDR3aa: CASSSPLSRRDNEQFF
CDR3nt: TGTGCCAGCAGCAGCCCTCTCTCGAGGAGGGACAATGAGCAGTTCTTC

d_gene: NA
abundance: few
j_gene: TRBJ2-7
v_gene: TRBV10-1
CDR3aa: CASSPETGLYEQYF
CDR3nt: TGCGCCAGCAGTCCAGAGACCGGCCTCTACGAGCAGTACTTC

d_gene: NA
abundance: few
j_gene: TRBJ2-7
v_gene: TRBV10-3
CDR3aa: CAISESSQGYYEQYF
CDR3nt: TGTGCCATCAGTGAGTCGAGTCAGGGTTACTACGAGCAGTACTTC